The clone carrying this TCR beta chain was seen just once. The sample comes from a study of blood T cell repertoires in COVID-19. This CDR3 region has 17 residues. Here immunoSEQ multiplex PCR was the method, and the copy in TCRdb shows in-frame clones only, minus some. The data show under 200,000 clones, 86% seen once. The material sequenced was peripheral blood. The origin of this receptor is a woman aged 60 to 75 with COVID-19, enrolled during active disease. The V gene is TRBV21-1, the J gene TRBJ2-7; the table names TRBD1, a call not compared with the DNA. TRBV21-1 is a documented pseudogene. The CDR3 loop reads CASSKGKDRAMEGEQYF. CDR3 bases: TGTGCCAGCAGCAAAGGGAAGGACAGGGCAATGGAGGGCGAGCAGTACTTC.